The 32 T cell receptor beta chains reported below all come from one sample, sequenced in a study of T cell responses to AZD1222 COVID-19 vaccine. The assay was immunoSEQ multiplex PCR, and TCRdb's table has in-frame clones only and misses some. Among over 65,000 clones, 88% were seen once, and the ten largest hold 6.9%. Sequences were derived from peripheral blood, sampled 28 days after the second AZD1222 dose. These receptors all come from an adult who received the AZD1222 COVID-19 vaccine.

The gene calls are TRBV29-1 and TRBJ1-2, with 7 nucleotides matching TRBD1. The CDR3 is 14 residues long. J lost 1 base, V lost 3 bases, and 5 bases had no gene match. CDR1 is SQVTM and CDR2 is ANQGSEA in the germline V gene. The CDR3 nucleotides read TGCAGCGTTGAGTCCAGGGGGAGTAACTATGGCTACACCTTC. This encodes CSVESRGSNYGYTF.

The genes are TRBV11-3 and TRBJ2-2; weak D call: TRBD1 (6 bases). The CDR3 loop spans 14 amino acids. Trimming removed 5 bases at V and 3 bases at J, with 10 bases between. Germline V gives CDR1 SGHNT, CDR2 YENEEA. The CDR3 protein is CASSRQAHTGELFF. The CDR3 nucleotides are TGTGCCAGCAGCCGACAGGCACACACCGGGGAGCTGTTTTTT.

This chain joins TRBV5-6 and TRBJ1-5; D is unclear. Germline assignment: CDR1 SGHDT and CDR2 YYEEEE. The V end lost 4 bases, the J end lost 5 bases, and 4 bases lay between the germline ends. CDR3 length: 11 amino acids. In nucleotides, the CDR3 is TGTGCCAGCAGCCTTTATCAGCCCCAGCATTTT. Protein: CASSLYQPQHF. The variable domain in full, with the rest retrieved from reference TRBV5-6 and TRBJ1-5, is DAGVTQSPTHLIKTRGQQVTLRCSPKSGHDTVSWYQQALGQGPQFIFQYYEEEERQRGNFPDRFSGHQFPNYSSELNVNALLLGDSALYLCASSLYQPQHFGDGTRLSIL.

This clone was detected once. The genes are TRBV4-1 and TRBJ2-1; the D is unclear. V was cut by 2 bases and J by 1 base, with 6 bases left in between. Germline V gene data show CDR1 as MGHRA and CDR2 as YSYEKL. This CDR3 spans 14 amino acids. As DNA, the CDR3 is TGCGCCAGCAGCCAACGAGCGTCCTACAATGAGCAGTTCTTC. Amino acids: CASSQRASYNEQFF.

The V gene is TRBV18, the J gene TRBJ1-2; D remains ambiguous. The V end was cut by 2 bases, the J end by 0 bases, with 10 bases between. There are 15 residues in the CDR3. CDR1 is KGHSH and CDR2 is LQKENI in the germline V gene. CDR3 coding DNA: TGTGCCAGCTCACCAACGAGGGCAACTAACTATGGCTACACCTTC. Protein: CASSPTRATNYGYTF.

This CDR3 reads CASSDDRAYNSPLHF. The CDR3 nucleotides are TGTGCCAGCAGTGACGACAGGGCTTATAATTCACCCCTCCACTTT. The chain carries TRBV6-1 and TRBJ1-6; 7 nucleotides agree with TRBD1. This CDR3 spans 15 amino acids. From germline, CDR1 is MNHNS and CDR2 SASEGT. Unmatched junction bases numbered 3, after V lost 3 bases and J lost 4 bases.

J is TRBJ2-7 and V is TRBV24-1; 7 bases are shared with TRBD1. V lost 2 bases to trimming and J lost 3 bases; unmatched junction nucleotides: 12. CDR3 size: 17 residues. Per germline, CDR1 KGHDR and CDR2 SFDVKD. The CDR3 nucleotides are TGTGCCACCAGTGATTCCGCGGACGGGACAGACCTCTACGAGCAGTACTTC. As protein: CATSDSADGTDLYEQYF.

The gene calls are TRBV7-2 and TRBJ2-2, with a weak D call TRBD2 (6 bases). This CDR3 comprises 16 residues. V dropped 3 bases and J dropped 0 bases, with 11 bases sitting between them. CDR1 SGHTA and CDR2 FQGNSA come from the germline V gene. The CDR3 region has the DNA TGTGCCAGCAGCTTCCGGGCTAGCGCGAACACCGGGGAGCTGTTTTTT. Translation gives CASSFRASANTGELFF.

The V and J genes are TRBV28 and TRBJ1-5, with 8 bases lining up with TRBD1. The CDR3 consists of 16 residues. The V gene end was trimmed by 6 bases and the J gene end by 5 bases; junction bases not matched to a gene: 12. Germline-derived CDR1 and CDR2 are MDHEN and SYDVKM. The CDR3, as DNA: TGTGCCAGCAGATCACCCGGGACAGGAGGTTATCAGCCCCAGCATTTT. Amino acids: CASRSPGTGGYQPQHF.

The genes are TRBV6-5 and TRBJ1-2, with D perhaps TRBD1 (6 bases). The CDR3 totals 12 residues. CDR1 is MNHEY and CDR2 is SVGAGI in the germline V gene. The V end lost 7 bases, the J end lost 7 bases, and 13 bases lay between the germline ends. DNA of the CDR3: TGTGCCAGCACACCAGGGGATGGTGGCTACACCTTC. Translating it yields CASTPGDGGYTF.

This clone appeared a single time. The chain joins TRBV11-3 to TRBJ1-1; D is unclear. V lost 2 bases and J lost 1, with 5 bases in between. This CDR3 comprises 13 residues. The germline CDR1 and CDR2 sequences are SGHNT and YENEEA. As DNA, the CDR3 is TGTGCCAGCAGCTTAACACAGAACACTGAAGCTTTCTTT. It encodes CASSLTQNTEAFF.

The chain's CDR3 is CASSSGRSDQTDTQYF. The CDR3 DNA sequence: TGTGCCAGCAGCTCAGGTAGGTCAGACCAAACAGATACGCAGTATTTT. The chain combines TRBV7-2 with TRBJ2-3, with unresolved D. Germline CDR1 SGHTA, CDR2 FQGNSA. V dropped 4 bases and J dropped 3 bases, with 17 bases sitting between them. CDR3 length: 16 residues.

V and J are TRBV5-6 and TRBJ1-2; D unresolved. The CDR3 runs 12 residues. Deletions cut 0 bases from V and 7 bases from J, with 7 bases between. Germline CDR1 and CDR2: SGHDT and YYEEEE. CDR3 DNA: TGTGCCAGCAGCTTGGGGATTGGTGGCTACACCTTC. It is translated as CASSLGIGGYTF.

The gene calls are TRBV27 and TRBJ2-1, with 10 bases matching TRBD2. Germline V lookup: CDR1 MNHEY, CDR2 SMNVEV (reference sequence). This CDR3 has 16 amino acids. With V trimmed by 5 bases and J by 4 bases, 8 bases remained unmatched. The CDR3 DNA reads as TGTGCCAGCAGTCCGCTTTCTAGCGGGAGTTACAATGAGCAGTTCTTC. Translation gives CASSPLSSGSYNEQFF.

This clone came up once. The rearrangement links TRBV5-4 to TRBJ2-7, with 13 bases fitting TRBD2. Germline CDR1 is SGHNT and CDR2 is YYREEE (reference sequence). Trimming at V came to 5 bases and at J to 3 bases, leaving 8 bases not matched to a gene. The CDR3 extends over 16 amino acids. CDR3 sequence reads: CASRAGGTSGNYEQYF. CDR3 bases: TGTGCCAGCAGGGCCGGCGGGACTAGCGGGAACTACGAGCAGTACTTC. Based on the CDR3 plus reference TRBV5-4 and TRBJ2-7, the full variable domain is ETGVTQSPTHLIKTRGQQVTLRCSSQSGHNTVSWYQQALGQGPQFIFQYYREEENGRGNFPPRFSGLQFPNYSSELNVNALELDDSALYLCASRAGGTSGNYEQYFGPGTRLTVT.

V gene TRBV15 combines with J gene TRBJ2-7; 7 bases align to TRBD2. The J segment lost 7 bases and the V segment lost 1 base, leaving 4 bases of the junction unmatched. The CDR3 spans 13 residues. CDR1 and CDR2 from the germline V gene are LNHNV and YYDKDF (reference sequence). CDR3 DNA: TGTGCCACCAGCAGAGCGGGGGGTGGGGAGCAGTACTTC. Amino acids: CATSRAGGGEQYF.

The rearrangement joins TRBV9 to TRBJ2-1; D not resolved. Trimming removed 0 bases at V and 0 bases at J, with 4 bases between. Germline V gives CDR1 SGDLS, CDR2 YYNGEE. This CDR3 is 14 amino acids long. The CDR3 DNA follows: TGTGCCAGCAGCGTAGTCGTCTCCTACAATGAGCAGTTCTTC. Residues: CASSVVVSYNEQFF.

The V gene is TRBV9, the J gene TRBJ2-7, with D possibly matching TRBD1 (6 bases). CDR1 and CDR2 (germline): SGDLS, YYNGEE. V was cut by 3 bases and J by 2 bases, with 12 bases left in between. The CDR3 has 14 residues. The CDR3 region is CASSEGDQAYEQYF. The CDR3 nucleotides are TGTGCCAGCAGCGAGGGGGACCAAGCCTACGAGCAGTACTTC.

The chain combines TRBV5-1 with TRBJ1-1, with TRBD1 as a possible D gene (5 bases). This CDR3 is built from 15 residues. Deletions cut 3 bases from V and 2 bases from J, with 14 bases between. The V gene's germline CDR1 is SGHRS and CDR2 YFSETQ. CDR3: CASSSRQSINTEAFF. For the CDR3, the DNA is TGCGCCAGCAGCTCGAGACAGTCTATCAACACTGAAGCTTTCTTT.

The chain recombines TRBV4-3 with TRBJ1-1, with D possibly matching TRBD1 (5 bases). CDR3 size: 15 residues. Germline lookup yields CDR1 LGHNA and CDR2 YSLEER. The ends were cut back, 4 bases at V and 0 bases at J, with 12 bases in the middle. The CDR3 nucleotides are TGCGCCAGCAGCCCTACCGGGGGGTTGAACACTGAAGCTTTCTTT. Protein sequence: CASSPTGGLNTEAFF.

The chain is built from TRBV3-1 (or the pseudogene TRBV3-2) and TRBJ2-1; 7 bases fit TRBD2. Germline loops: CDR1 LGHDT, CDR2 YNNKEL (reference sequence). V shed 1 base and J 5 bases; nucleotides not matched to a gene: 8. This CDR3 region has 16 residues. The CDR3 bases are TGTGCCAGCAGCCAAGCAGCGGGAATTTTGAACAATGAGCAGTTCTTC. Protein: CASSQAAGILNNEQFF.

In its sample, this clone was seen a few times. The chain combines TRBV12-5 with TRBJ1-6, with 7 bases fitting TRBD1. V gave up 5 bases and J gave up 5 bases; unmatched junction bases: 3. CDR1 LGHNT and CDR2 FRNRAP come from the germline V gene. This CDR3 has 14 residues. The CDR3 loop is CASGLQGDNSPLHF. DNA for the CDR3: TGTGCTAGTGGTCTCCAGGGGGATAATTCACCCCTCCACTTT.

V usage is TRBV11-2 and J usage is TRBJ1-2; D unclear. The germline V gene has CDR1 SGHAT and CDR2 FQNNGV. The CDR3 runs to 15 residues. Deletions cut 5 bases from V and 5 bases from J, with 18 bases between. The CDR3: CASSPYPGVFYGYTF. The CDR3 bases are TGTGCCAGCAGCCCTTACCCAGGAGTCTTTTATGGCTACACCTTC.

CDR3 sequence reads: CASSIGQGFYEETQYF. In DNA form, the CDR3 reads TGTGCCAGTAGTATAGGACAGGGGTTCTACGAAGAGACCCAGTACTTC. The chain employs TRBV19 and TRBJ2-5, with 8 bases aligning to TRBD1. V was pared by 1 base and J by 3 bases, with 7 bases of the junction left unmatched. The germline V gene encodes CDR1 LNHDA and CDR2 SQIVND (reference sequence). This CDR3 region has 16 residues.

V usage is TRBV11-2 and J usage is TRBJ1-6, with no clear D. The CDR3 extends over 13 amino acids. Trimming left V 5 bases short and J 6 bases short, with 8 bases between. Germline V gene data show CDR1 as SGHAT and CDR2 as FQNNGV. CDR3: CASSTAFNSPLHF. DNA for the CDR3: TGTGCCAGCAGCACAGCTTTTAATTCACCCCTCCACTTT.

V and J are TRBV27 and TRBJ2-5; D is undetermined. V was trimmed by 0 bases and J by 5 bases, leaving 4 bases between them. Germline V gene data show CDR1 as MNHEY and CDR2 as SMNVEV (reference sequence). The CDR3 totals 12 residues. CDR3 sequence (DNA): TGTGCCAGCAGTTTATCGGGCGAGACCCAGTACTTC. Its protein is CASSLSGETQYF.

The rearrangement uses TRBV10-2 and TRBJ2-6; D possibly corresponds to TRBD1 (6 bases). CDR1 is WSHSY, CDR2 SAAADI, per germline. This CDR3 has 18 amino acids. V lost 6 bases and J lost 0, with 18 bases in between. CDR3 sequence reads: CASRRGLGENSGANVLTF. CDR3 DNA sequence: TGCGCCAGCAGAAGGGGGTTAGGGGAAAACTCTGGGGCCAACGTCCTGACTTTC.

CDR3 sequence: CATNPNVAGTGTSGRVYEQYF. The CDR3 DNA reads TGTGCCACCAACCCCAATGTCGCCGGGACAGGGACCTCGGGGAGAGTGTACGAGCAGTACTTC. The chain has TRBV15 and TRBJ2-7; 9 bases map to TRBD1. Germline CDR1 reads LNHNV; CDR2 reads YYDKDF (reference sequence). The CDR3 loop spans 21 amino acids. V lost 7 bases to trimming and J lost 4 bases; unmatched junction nucleotides: 29.

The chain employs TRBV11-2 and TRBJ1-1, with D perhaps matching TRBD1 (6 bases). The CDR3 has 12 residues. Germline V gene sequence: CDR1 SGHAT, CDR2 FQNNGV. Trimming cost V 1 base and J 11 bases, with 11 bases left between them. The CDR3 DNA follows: TGTGCCAGCAGCTTAGCGAGGGGGGGTGCTTTCTTT. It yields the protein CASSLARGGAFF.

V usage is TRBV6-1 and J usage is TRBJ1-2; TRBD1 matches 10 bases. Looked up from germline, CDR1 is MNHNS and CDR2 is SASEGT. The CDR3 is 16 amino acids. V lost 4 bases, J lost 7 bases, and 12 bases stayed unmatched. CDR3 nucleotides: TGTGCCAGCAGTGGGACAGGGGGATCTCTATCCGGTGGCTACACCTTC. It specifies CASSGTGGSLSGGYTF.

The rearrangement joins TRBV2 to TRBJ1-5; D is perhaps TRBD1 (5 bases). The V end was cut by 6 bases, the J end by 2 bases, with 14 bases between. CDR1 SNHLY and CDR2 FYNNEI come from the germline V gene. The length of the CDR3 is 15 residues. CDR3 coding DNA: TGTGCCAGCAGCGTCCAGGGAAGGGGCAATCAGCCCCAGCATTTT. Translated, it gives CASSVQGRGNQPQHF. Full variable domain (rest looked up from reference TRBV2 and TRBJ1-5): EPEVTQTPSHQVTQMGQEVILRCVPISNHLYFYWYRQILGQKVEFLVSFYNNEISEKSEIFDDQFSVERPDGSNFTLKIRSTKLEDSAMYFCASSVQGRGNQPQHFGDGTRLSIL.

CDR3 coding DNA: TGTGCCAGCAGCAAAGAACGGGAGACAGGGGAGCAGTACTTC. Residues: CASSKERETGEQYF. This chain connects TRBV7-6 to TRBJ2-7; D perhaps matches TRBD1 (7 bases). The V end lost 5 bases, the J end lost 7 bases, and 18 bases lay between the germline ends. The CDR3 spans 14 residues. CDR1 is SGHVS, CDR2 FNYEAQ, per germline.